These T cell receptor beta chains were read from a single sample in a study of CD8 T cells in acute hepatitis C reinfection. TCRdb keeps only in-frame clones here, not all; method: immunoSEQ multiplex PCR. The data hold approximately 40,000 clones, with 70% to 90% observed a single time. The sequencing sample was made of naive CD8+ T cells from PBMCs. These receptors were obtained from a young woman who spontaneously cleared hepatitis C infection. Each CDR3 is given with its conserved first and last residue. The order of the fields is D gene, J gene, V gene, CDR3 length, clone size, CDR3 protein, CDR3 DNA. D genes are given only for firm matches. For some rows the clone size is stated as once, few or many, or as a class when expanded; others skip it.

>TRBD1|TRBJ2-7|TRBV5-1|16|-
CASSLARTGFPYEQYF
TGCGCCAGCAGCTTGGCCAGGACAGGATTTCCCTACGAGCAGTACTTC
>TRBD2|TRBJ2-1|TRBV14|16|-
CASSRKASGIDNEQFF
TGTGCCAGCAGCCGAAAAGCTAGCGGGATAGACAATGAGCAGTTCTTC
>-|TRBJ1-2|TRBV27|13|-
CASKPGMNYGYTF
TGTGCCAGCAAACCCGGGATGAACTATGGCTACACCTTC
>TRBD1|TRBJ2-5|TRBV5-6|13|-
CASSPGTGETQYF
TGTGCCAGCAGCCCCGGGACAGGCGAGACCCAGTACTTC
>TRBD2|TRBJ2-7|TRBV11-2|15|-
CASSRYSGRAREQYF
TGTGCCAGCAGCCGTTATAGCGGGAGGGCTCGCGAGCAGTACTTC
>-|TRBJ2-2|TRBV27|12|-
CASSPYTGELFF
TGTGCCAGCAGCCCATACACCGGGGAGCTGTTTTTT
>-|TRBJ1-1|TRBV27|15|-
CASIPRAPGDTEAFF
TGTGCCAGCATACCCAGGGCGCCGGGAGACACTGAAGCTTTCTTT
>-|TRBJ2-5|TRBV7-9|13|-
CASSRQLGETQYF
TGTGCCAGCAGCAGACAGCTCGGAGAGACCCAGTACTTC
>-|TRBJ1-5|TRBV29-1|10|-
CRGINQPQHF
TGCAGGGGAATCAATCAGCCCCAGCATTTT
>-|TRBJ2-1|TRBV10-3|14|-
CAISAGANYNEQFF
TGTGCCATCAGTGCCGGAGCGAACTACAATGAGCAGTTCTTC
>TRBD1|TRBJ2-2|TRBV27|16|-
CASSSRQGAYTGELFF
TGTGCCAGCAGTTCAAGACAGGGGGCATACACCGGGGAGCTGTTTTTT
>-|TRBJ1-1|TRBV5-5|12|-
CASLGGTAEAFF
TGTGCCAGCTTGGGGGGAACGGCTGAAGCTTTCTTT
>-|TRBJ2-7|TRBV2|17|-
CASSESQGAVYSYEQYF
TGTGCCAGCAGTGAATCCCAAGGAGCGGTCTACTCCTACGAGCAGTACTTC
>-|TRBJ1-2|TRBV20-1|9|-
CSAMRNRAF
TGCAGTGCTATGAGGAATCGGGCGTTC
>-|TRBJ1-1|TRBV19|17|-
CASSIEERFRYHTEAFF
TGTGCCAGTAGTATCGAGGAAAGGTTTCGCTATCACACTGAAGCTTTCTTT
>TRBD1|TRBJ1-2|TRBV27|16|-
CASSLLYTGQGPRYTF
TGTGCCAGCAGTCTCTTATATACCGGACAGGGCCCTCGCTACACCTTC
>-|TRBJ1-4|TRBV6-5|16|-
CASSSVVSRTVEKLFF
TGTGCCAGCAGTTCAGTGGTATCCCGGACGGTTGAAAAACTGTTTTTT
>-|TRBJ2-3|TRBV27|11|-
CASGITDTQYF
TGTGCCAGCGGTATCACAGATACGCAGTATTTT
>-|TRBJ2-2|TRBV25-1|12|-
CASSVGNGELFF
TGTGCCAGCAGTGTCGGAAACGGGGAGCTGTTTTTT
>-|TRBJ2-7|TRBV2|11|-
CATGGDHEQYF
TGTGCCACCGGGGGTGACCACGAGCAGTACTTC
>-|TRBJ2-7|TRBV5-4|15|-
CASSLSPSVGHEQYF
TGTGCCAGCAGCTTGTCTCCCTCCGTCGGGCACGAGCAGTACTTC
>-|TRBJ1-2|TRBV13|14|-
CASSLGASAYGYTF
TGTGCCAGCAGCTTAGGGGCTAGTGCCTATGGCTACACCTTC
>TRBD1|TRBJ1-5|TRBV10-3|13|-
CAISLTGDQPQHF
TGTGCCATCAGTCTGACAGGGGATCAGCCCCAGCATTTT
>-|TRBJ2-3|TRBV11-3|16|-
CASSPAGAGVGDTQYF
TGTGCCAGCAGCCCGGCTGGTGCAGGGGTGGGGGATACGCAGTATTTT
>-|TRBJ2-1|TRBV25-1|14|-
CATAPGVSYNEQFF
TGTGCCACGGCACCTGGAGTATCCTACAATGAGCAGTTCTTC
>-|TRBJ2-5|TRBV6-5|12|few
CASRTGLETQYF
TGTGCCAGCAGAACAGGGTTAGAGACCCAGTACTTC